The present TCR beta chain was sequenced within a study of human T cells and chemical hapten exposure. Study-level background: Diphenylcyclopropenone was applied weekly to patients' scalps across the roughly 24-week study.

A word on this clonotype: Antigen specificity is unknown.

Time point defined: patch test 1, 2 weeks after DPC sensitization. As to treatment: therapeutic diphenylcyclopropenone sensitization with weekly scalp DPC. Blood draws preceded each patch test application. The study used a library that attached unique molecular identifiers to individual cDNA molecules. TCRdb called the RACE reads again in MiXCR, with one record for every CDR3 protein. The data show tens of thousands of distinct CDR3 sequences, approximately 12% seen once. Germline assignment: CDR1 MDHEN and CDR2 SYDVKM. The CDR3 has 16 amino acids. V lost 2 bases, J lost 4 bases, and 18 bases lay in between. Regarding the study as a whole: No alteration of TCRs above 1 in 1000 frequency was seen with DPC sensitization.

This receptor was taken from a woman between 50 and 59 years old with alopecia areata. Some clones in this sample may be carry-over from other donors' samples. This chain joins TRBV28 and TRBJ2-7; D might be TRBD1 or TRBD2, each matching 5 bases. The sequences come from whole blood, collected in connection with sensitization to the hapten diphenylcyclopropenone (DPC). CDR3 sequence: CASSLAGSDRDYEQYF. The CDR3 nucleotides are TGTGCCAGCAGTTTAGCAGGGAGCGACCGGGATTACGAGCAGTACTTC.